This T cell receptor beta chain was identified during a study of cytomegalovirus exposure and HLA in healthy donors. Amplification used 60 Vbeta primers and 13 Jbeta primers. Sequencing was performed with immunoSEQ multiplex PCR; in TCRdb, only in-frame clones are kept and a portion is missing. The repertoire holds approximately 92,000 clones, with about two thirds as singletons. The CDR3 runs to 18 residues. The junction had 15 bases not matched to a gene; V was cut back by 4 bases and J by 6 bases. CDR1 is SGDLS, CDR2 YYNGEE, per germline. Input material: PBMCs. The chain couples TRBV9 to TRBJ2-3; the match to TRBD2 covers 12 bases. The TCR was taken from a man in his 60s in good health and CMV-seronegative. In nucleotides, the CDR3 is TGTGCCAGCAGCTCCCGGGCCCTAGCGGGGGGGGCCGCTGATACGCAGTATTTT. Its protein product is CASSSRALAGGAADTQYF.